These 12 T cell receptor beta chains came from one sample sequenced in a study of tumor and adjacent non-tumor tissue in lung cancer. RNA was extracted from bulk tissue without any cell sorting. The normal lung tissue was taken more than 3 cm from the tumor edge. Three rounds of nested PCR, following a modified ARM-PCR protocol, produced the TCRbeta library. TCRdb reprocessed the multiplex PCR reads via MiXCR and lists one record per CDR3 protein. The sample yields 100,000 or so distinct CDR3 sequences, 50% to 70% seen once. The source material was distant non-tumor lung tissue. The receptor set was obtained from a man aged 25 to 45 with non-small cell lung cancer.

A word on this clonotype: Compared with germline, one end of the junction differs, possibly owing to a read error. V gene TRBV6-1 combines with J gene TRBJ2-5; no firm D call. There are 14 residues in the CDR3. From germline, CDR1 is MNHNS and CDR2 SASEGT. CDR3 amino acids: CSSTVDRDQETQYF. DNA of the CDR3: TGTTCCAGCACCGTGGACCGAGACCAAGAGACGCAGTACTTC.

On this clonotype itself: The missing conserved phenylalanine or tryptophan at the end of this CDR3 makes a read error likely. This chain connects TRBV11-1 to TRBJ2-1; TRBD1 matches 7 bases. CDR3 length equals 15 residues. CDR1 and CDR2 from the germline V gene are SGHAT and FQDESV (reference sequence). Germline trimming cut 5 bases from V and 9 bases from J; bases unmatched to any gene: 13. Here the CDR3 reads CASSLTGSMSAEQFS. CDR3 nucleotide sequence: TGTGCCAGCAGCCTGACAGGGTCCATGTCCGCTGAGCAGTTCTCC.

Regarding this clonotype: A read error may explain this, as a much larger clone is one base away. The CDR3 loop reads CASSWRASSYEQYF. The CDR3 DNA reads as TGTGCCAGCAGTTGGAGGGCGAGCTCCTACGAGCAGTACTTC. The chain has TRBV6-5 and TRBJ2-7; possibly TRBD2 for D (6 bases). The CDR3 contains 14 residues. Trimming left V 4 bases short and J 0 bases short, with 10 bases between. The germline V gene has CDR1 MNHEY and CDR2 SVGAGI.

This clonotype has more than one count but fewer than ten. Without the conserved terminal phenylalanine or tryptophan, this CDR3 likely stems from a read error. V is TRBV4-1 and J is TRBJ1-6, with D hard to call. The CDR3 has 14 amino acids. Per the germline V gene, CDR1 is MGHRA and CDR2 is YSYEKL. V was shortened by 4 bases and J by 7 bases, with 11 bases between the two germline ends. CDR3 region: CASSLDGTNSPLHS. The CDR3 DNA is TGCGCCAGCAGCCTGGACGGTACCAATTCACCCCTCCACTCT.

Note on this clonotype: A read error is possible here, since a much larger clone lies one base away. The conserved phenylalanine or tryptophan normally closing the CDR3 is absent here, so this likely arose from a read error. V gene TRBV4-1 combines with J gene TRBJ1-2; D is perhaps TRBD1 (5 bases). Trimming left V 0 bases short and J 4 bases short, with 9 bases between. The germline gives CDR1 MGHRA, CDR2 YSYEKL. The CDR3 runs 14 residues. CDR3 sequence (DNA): TGCGCCAGCAGCCAAGAAACAGACAGCTATGGCTACACCGTC. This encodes CASSQETDSYGYTV.

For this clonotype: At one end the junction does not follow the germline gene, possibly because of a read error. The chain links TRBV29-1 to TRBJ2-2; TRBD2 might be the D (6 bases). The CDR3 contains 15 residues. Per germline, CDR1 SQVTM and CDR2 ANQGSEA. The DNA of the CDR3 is TGCAGCGTTGAAACTATCGGGAGAATAACCGGGGAACTGTTTTTT. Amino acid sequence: CSVETIGRITGELFF.

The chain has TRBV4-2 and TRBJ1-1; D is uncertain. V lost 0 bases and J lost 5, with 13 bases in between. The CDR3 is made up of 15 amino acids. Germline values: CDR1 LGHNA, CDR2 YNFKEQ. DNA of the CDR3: TGTGCCAGCAGCCAAGAGGAGTCGAGAGGAACTGAAGCTTTCTTT. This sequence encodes CASSQEESRGTEAFF.

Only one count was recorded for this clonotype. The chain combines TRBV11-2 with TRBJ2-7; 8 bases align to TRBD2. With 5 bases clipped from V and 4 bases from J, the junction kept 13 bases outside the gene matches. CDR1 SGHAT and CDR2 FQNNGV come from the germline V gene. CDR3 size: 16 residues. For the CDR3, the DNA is TGTGCCAGCAGCCGGGGGGGACTATGGCCCCCATACGAGCAGTACTTC. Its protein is CASSRGGLWPPYEQYF.

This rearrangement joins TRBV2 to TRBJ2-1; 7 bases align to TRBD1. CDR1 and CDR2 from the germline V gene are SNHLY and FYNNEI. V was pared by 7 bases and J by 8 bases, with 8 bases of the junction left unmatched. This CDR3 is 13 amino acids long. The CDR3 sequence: CASKGAGFHEQFF. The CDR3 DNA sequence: TGTGCCAGCAAGGGGGCAGGGTTCCATGAGCAGTTCTTC.

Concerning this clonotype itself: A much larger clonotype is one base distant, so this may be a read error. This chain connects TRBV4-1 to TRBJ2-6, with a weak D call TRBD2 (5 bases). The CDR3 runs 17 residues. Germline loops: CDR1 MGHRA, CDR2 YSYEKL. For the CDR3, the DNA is TGCGCCAGCGGCCATGGAGGAACCCCCCCTGGGGCCAACGTCCTGACTTTC. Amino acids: CASGHGGTPPGANVLTF.

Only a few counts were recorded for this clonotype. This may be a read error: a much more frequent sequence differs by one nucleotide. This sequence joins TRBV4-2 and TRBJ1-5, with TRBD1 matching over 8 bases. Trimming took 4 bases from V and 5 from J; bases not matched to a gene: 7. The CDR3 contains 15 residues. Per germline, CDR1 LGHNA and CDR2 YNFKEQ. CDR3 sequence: CASSPGTGSYQPQHF. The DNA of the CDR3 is TGTGCCAGCAGCCCTGGGACAGGCTCCTATCAGCCCCAGCATTTT.

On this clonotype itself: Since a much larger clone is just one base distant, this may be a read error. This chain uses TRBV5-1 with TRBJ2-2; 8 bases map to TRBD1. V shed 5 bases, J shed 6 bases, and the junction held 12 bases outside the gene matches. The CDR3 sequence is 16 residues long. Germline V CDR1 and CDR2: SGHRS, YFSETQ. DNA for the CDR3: TGCGCCAGCAGACTCAACCCAGGGGGCGCGGCCGGGGAGCTGTTTTTT. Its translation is CASRLNPGGAAGELFF.